These 6 T cell receptor beta chains were all obtained from the same sample, sequenced in a study of T cells expressing NK-cell markers. With the 5' RACE reads reprocessed, TCRdb shows one record per CDR3 protein and no DNA. The sample has 20,000 or so distinct CDR3 sequences, and its top ten clones hold 45% to 60%. Sequencing input: blood T cells: a sorted CD56 or NKG2C T cell subset, CD4+ or CD8+ T cells, or bulk PBMC T cells (not recorded which). These receptors all stem from a man aged 18-69 years in good health.

The rearrangement joins TRBV6-1 to TRBJ2-5. Germline lookup yields CDR1 MNHNS and CDR2 SASEGT. There are 14 residues in the CDR3. CDR3: CASSGLGREETQYF.

This rearrangement joins TRBV2 to TRBJ1-1; TCRdb outputs TRBD1, but without DNA this stays unchecked. CDR1 and CDR2 (germline): SNHLY, FYNNEI. The length of the CDR3 is 15 residues. CDR3 in amino acids: CASTLSGQVNTEAFF. Full variable domain (missing parts from reference TRBV2 and TRBJ1-1): EPEVTQTPSHQVTQMGQEVILRCVPISNHLYFYWYRQILGQKVEFLVSFYNNEISEKSEIFDDQFSVERPDGSNFTLKIRSTKLEDSAMYFCASTLSGQVNTEAFFGQGTRLTVV.

This chain joins TRBV20-1 and TRBJ1-1; TCRdb gives TRBD1 as the D gene, but with no DNA this cannot be confirmed. The CDR3 contains 14 residues. Germline values: CDR1 DFQATT, CDR2 SNEGSKA (reference sequence). CDR3 residues: CSARLSRVNTEAFF.

This sequence joins TRBV3-1 and TRBJ1-2; TCRdb picks TRBD1, but there is no DNA to check that call. Germline CDR1 reads LGHDT; CDR2 reads YNNKEL (reference sequence). This CDR3 spans 15 amino acids. CDR3: CASSQAGTGPYGYTF.

J is TRBJ2-1 and V is TRBV5-1; no DNA is available, so the TRBD1 call from TCRdb remains unchecked. Looked up from germline, CDR1 is SGHRS and CDR2 is YFSETQ. The CDR3 contains 13 residues. CDR3 sequence reads: CASSPQGGNEQFF.

V usage is TRBV9 and J usage is TRBJ1-4; TCRdb designates TRBD1, a call that cannot be tested without DNA. The germline CDR1 and CDR2 sequences are SGDLS and YYNGEE. The CDR3 loop spans 15 amino acids. The CDR3 spells CASSVAEGVREKLFF.